This T cell receptor (beta chain) derives from a study of blood T cell repertoires in COVID-19. The wider study: Material from acute and convalescent COVID-19 was sourced from the United States, Italy and Spain. Sample material is recorded as cDNA or gDNA derived from T cells, B-cell-depleted T cells, or PBMCs.

Original processing methods: From reference gene primer amplification, estimates of nucleated cell counts were derived. Some clones are missing from TCRdb's copy, which holds only in-frame ones; the method was immunoSEQ multiplex PCR. The V and J calls and clone size were taken over from that table, and D and trimming were inferred from the DNA. This table holds about 97,000 clones, approximately 90% found once. The V gene's germline CDR1 is MGHDK and CDR2 SYGVNS. The CDR3 sequence is 17 residues long. The V and J ends lost 4 bases and 1 base respectively, with 18 bases between them. V gene TRBV25-1 combines with J gene TRBJ2-3, with D tentatively TRBD1 (6 bases). This receptor was obtained from a man aged 45-65 years with acute or convalescent COVID-19. Sequencing was performed on peripheral blood. The CDR3 region is CASSGQTGNTRTDTQYF. The DNA of the CDR3 is TGTGCCAGCAGTGGCCAGACAGGTAATACCCGCACAGATACGCAGTATTTT.